What follows are 23 T cell receptor beta chains derived from one specimen sequenced in a study of early T cells in non-severe SARS-CoV-2 infection. TCRdb fed the 5' RACE reads into MiXCR, producing one record per CDR3 protein. This repertoire shows some 61,000 distinct CDR3 sequences, around 8.5% found once; its top ten account for about a fifth. Sequencing input: whole blood. The receptors were gathered from an adult who was a healthcare worker with PCR-confirmed SARS-CoV-2 infection or an uninfected control (not recorded which).

The sample holds a few counts of this clonotype. This chain links TRBV7-3 with TRBJ1-6; no firm D call. CDR3 length: 13 residues. V was clipped by 5 bases and J by 7 bases, with 9 bases between them. Germline V CDR1 and CDR2: SGHTA, FQGTGA. In DNA form, the CDR3 reads TGTGCCAGCAGCCCCACAGTAAATTCACCCCTCCACTTT. It specifies CASSPTVNSPLHF.

This clonotype showed up many times. The rearrangement uses TRBV7-9 and TRBJ2-3; 8 bases line up with TRBD2. CDR1 and CDR2 from the germline V gene are SEHNR and FQNEAQ (reference sequence). Trimming at V came to 5 bases and at J to 1 base, leaving 2 bases not matched to a gene. The CDR3 consists of 14 residues. The CDR3 reads CASSPGRGTDTQYF. CDR3 DNA: TGTGCCAGCAGCCCCGGGAGGGGCACAGATACGCAGTATTTT. Variable domain in full (rest from reference TRBV7-9 and TRBJ2-3): DTGVSQNPRHKITKRGQNVTFRCDPISEHNRLYWYRQTLGQGPEFLTYFQNEAQLEKSRLLSDRFSAERPKGSFSTLEIQRTEQGDSAMYLCASSPGRGTDTQYFGPGTRLTVL.

This clonotype was detected a few times. V and J are TRBV20-1 and TRBJ2-7, with 7 positions matching TRBD1. With V trimmed by 5 bases and J by 0 bases, 7 bases remained unmatched. The CDR3 runs 14 residues. Germline CDR1 is DFQATT and CDR2 is SNEGSKA (reference sequence). CDR3 residues: CSASRTGYSYEQYF. CDR3 in DNA: TGCAGTGCTTCGCGGACAGGATACTCCTACGAGCAGTACTTC.

Only one count was recorded for this clonotype. The V and J genes are TRBV5-4 and TRBJ2-3, with unresolved D. The V gene's germline CDR1 is SGHNT and CDR2 YYREEE (reference sequence). Trimming stripped 0 bases from V and 2 bases from J, with 7 bases between. The CDR3 is 14 amino acids. CDR3 sequence: CASSLGAYTDTQYF. For the CDR3, the DNA is TGTGCCAGCAGCTTGGGGGCATACACAGATACGCAGTATTTT.

This clonotype showed up many times. The chain employs TRBV15 and TRBJ1-4, with D perhaps matching TRBD1 (6 bases). CDR3 length: 16 residues. The V gene lost 4 bases and the J gene lost 3 bases, with 15 bases spanning the gap. The germline gives CDR1 LNHNV, CDR2 YYDKDF (reference sequence). CDR3 amino acids: CATSTGRGGANEKLFF. In DNA form, the CDR3 reads TGTGCCACCAGCACCGGGAGAGGGGGGGCTAATGAAAAACTGTTTTTT.

The V and J genes are TRBV12-5 and TRBJ2-7; no reliable D call. The CDR3 is made up of 15 amino acids. The V end was cut by 0 bases, the J end by 4 bases, with 13 bases between. Germline loops: CDR1 LGHNT, CDR2 FRNRAP. The CDR3 bases are TGTGCTAGTGGTTTGGTACTCACAGAGACTTACGAGCAGTACTTC. Its protein is CASGLVLTETYEQYF.

The chain employs TRBV30 and TRBJ1-1, with D unclear. This CDR3 region has 14 residues. Germline V gene sequence: CDR1 GTSNPN, CDR2 SVGIG (reference sequence). V lost 0 bases and J lost 2, with 10 bases in between. The CDR3, as DNA: TGTGCCTGGAGTGTAACGGTCCGAAACACTGAAGCTTTCTTT. Translating it yields CAWSVTVRNTEAFF.

This clonotype was observed many times. The rearrangement links TRBV3-1 to TRBJ1-2, with TRBD1 identical over 8 bases. The CDR3 loop spans 14 amino acids. Trimming at V came to 3 bases and at J to 6 bases, leaving 6 bases not matched to a gene. Germline values: CDR1 LGHDT, CDR2 YNNKEL (reference sequence). CDR3 residues: CASSHRGLSDGYTF. The CDR3 DNA sequence: TGTGCCAGCAGCCACAGGGGGCTCTCCGATGGCTACACCTTC.

The chain joins TRBV4-1 to TRBJ2-3, with TRBD2 identical over 14 bases. V shed 0 bases, J shed 4 bases, and the junction held 15 bases outside the gene matches. The CDR3 is 21 amino acids. CDR1 and CDR2 (germline): MGHRA, YSYEKL. The CDR3: CASSQDPPLAQTSGGADTQYF. Written as DNA, the CDR3 is TGCGCCAGCAGCCAAGATCCCCCCCTAGCCCAGACTAGCGGGGGGGCAGATACGCAGTATTTT.

This clonotype was recorded many times. The V gene is TRBV5-4, the J gene TRBJ2-1; D not resolved. Germline CDR1 SGHNT, CDR2 YYREEE (reference sequence). This CDR3 contains 11 residues. V lost 4 bases and J lost 5, with 4 bases in between. CDR3 residues: CASSRDNEQFF. CDR3 DNA: TGTGCCAGCAGCCGCGACAATGAGCAGTTCTTC. The full variable domain, its missing parts supplied by reference TRBV5-4 and TRBJ2-1, is ETGVTQSPTHLIKTRGQQVTLRCSSQSGHNTVSWYQQALGQGPQFIFQYYREEENGRGNFPPRFSGLQFPNYSSELNVNALELDDSALYLCASSRDNEQFFGPGTRLTVL.

This clonotype was seen ten or more times. V and J are TRBV27 and TRBJ2-7, with 7 positions matching TRBD1. CDR3 length equals 15 residues. The V gene's germline CDR1 is MNHEY and CDR2 SMNVEV (reference sequence). The junction had 10 bases not matched to a gene; V was cut back by 5 bases and J by 3 bases. The CDR3 bases are TGTGCCAGCAGTCAGGCCGGGACAGCTTTCTACGAGCAGTACTTC. This sequence encodes CASSQAGTAFYEQYF.

This clonotype has just a few counts. This rearrangement joins TRBV18 to TRBJ1-1, with 8 bases lining up with TRBD1. There are 15 residues in the CDR3. V lost 3 bases, J lost 4 bases, and 7 bases stayed unmatched. Germline V CDR1 and CDR2: KGHSH, LQKENI. For the CDR3, the DNA is TGTGCCAGCTCACCTAGCCGGGGACAGGCCACTGAAGCTTTCTTT. It codes for CASSPSRGQATEAFF.

This clonotype appeared a few times. V usage is TRBV9 and J usage is TRBJ2-7, with unresolved D. The germline V and J ends were trimmed by 3 bases and 4 bases, with 11 bases remaining between them. The germline V gene has CDR1 SGDLS and CDR2 YYNGEE. The CDR3 has 13 residues. In DNA, the CDR3 is TGTGCCAGCAGCGCGAGTCCCCATTACGAGCAGTACTTC. It codes for CASSASPHYEQYF.

This clonotype was counted ten times or more. The V call is TRBV6-5, the J call TRBJ2-6; the D gene is possibly TRBD2 (5 bases). V was cut by 5 bases and J by 2 bases, with 10 bases left in between. This CDR3 region has 15 residues. Germline assignment: CDR1 MNHEY and CDR2 SVGAGI. The CDR3 region has the DNA TGTGCCAGCAGTACCGGGGATACTGGGGCCAACGTCCTGACTTTC. It encodes CASSTGDTGANVLTF.

This clonotype appeared a few times. The genes are TRBV11-2 and TRBJ2-3; the D is unclear. Germline CDR1 is SGHAT and CDR2 is FQNNGV. This CDR3 contains 14 residues. Trimming shortened V by 4 bases and J by 2 bases, and 10 bases separated the two germline ends. CDR3 sequence: CASSYAPLTDTQYF. The CDR3, as DNA: TGTGCCAGCAGCTATGCTCCGCTCACAGATACGCAGTATTTT.

The V gene is TRBV2, the J gene TRBJ2-7, with D tentatively TRBD1 (6 bases). The length of the CDR3 is 11 residues. The V and J ends lost 6 bases and 3 bases respectively, with 6 bases between them. The germline CDR1 and CDR2 sequences are SNHLY and FYNNEI. Here the CDR3 DNA reads TGTGCCAGCAGGGACAGCTACGAGCAGTACTTC. It specifies CASRDSYEQYF.

This clonotype was counted a few times. The V and J genes are TRBV20-1 and TRBJ2-5, with D hard to call. Germline CDR1 is DFQATT and CDR2 is SNEGSKA (reference sequence). V was pared by 2 bases and J by 5 bases, with 15 bases between. The CDR3 is 14 amino acids. The CDR3 region has the DNA TGCAGTGCTAGATCGGCGGCAGTTCTGGAGACCCAGTACTTC. This sequence encodes CSARSAAVLETQYF.

V is TRBV5-4 and J is TRBJ2-7; TRBD2 aligns across 8 bases. In germline, CDR1 is SGHNT, CDR2 YYREEE (reference sequence). V lost 3 bases and J lost 7; bases outside the gene matches: 12. CDR3 length: 15 residues. DNA for the CDR3: TGTGCCAGCAGCTCCCACTCACGGGTAGCGGGGGAGCAGTACTTC. This gives the protein CASSSHSRVAGEQYF.

This clonotype was detected many times. This chain uses TRBV7-8 with TRBJ2-7, with D possibly being TRBD1 or TRBD2 (5 bases each). V shed 4 bases and J shed 3 bases, with 13 bases lying between them. The CDR3 has 14 amino acids. The germline V gene encodes CDR1 SGHVS and CDR2 FQNEAQ. CDR3 sequence: CASSSPGTDYEQYF. DNA for the CDR3: TGTGCCAGCAGCTCCCCCGGGACGGACTACGAGCAGTACTTC.

This clonotype was counted at least ten times. V usage is TRBV6-6 and J usage is TRBJ2-2; TRBD1 aligns across 8 bases. Trimming at V came to 6 bases and at J to 7 bases, leaving 16 bases not matched to a gene. Germline loops: CDR1 MNHNY, CDR2 SVGAGI (reference sequence). The length of the CDR3 is 17 residues. The CDR3 spells CASSTLGQGIFGGELFF. The CDR3 bases are TGTGCCAGCAGCACGCTCGGACAGGGAATCTTCGGCGGGGAGCTGTTTTTT.

This clonotype was seen only a few times. The rearrangement links TRBV3-1 to TRBJ1-2, with a possible D match to TRBD1 (5 bases). From germline, CDR1 is LGHDT and CDR2 YNNKEL (reference sequence). The length of the CDR3 is 14 residues. V gave up 0 bases and J gave up 6 bases, with 11 bases separating them. CDR3 coding DNA: TGTGCCAGCAGCCAAGATCGGGGAGGGGATGGCTACACCTTC. Protein: CASSQDRGGDGYTF.

Ten or more counts support this clonotype. This chain links TRBV9 with TRBJ2-3; no clear D gene. The CDR3 extends over 13 amino acids. Germline V gene lookup returns CDR1 SGDLS and CDR2 YYNGEE. Trimming removed 2 bases from V and 2 bases from J, with 6 bases in between. The CDR3, as DNA: TGTGCCAGCAGCGTTACCCACACAGATACGCAGTATTTT. Its protein product is CASSVTHTDTQYF.

This clonotype has a count of ten or more. This chain links TRBV6-2 or TRBV6-3 with TRBJ1-1, with TRBD1 as a possible D gene (5 bases). The CDR3 extends over 20 amino acids. CDR1 and CDR2 from the germline V gene are MNHEY and SVGEGT. V lost 4 bases and J 2 bases, leaving 29 bases between the germline ends. Here the CDR3 DNA reads TGTGCCAGCAGTTCGGCGGGGCCAGCGAGAAGGGTAAAGCTAAACACTGAAGCTTTCTTT. Translation: CASSSAGPARRVKLNTEAFF.